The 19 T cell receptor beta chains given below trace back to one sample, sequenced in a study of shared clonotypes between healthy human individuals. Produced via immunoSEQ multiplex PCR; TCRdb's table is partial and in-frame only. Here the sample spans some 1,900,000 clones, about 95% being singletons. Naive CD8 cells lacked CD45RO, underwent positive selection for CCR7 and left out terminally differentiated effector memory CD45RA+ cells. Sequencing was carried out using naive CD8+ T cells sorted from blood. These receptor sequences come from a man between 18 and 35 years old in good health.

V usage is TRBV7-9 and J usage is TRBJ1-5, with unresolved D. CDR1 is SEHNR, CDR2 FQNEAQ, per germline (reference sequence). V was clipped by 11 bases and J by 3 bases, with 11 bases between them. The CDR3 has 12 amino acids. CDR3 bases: TGTGCCTGCGGGGTTGACAATCAGCCCCAGCATTTT. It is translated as CACGVDNQPQHF. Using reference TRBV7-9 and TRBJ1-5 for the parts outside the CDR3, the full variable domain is DTGVSQNPRHKITKRGQNVTFRCDPISEHNRLYWYRQTLGQGPEFLTYFQNEAQLEKSRLLSDRFSAERPKGSFSTLEIQRTEQGDSAMYLCACGVDNQPQHFGDGTRLSIL.

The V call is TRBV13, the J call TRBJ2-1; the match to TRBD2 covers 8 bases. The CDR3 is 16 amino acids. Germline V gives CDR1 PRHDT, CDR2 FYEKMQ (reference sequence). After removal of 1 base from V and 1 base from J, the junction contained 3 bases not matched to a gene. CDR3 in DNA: TGTGCCAGCAGCTTAGCGGGAGGGCCTTCCTACAATGAGCAGTTCTTC. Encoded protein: CASSLAGGPSYNEQFF.

The CDR3 here is CSVNDRGPADTQYF. DNA of the CDR3: TGCAGCGTAAACGACAGGGGTCCGGCAGATACGCAGTATTTT. The chain uses TRBV29-1 and TRBJ2-3; 8 nucleotides align to TRBD1. Losses at the gene ends were 6 bases for V and 4 bases for J; bases not matched to a gene: 9. In germline, CDR1 is SQVTM, CDR2 ANQGSEA. CDR3 length equals 14 residues.

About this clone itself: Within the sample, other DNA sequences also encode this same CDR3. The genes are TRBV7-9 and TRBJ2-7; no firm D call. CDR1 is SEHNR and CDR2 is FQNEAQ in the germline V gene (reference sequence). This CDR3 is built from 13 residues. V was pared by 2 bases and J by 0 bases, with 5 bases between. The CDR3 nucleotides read TGTGCCAGCAGCTTATCCAGCTCCTACGAGCAGTACTTC. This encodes CASSLSSSYEQYF.

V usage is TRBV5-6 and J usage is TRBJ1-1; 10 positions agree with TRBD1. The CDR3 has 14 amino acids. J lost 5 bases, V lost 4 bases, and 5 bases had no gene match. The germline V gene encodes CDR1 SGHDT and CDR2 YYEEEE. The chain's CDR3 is CASSGPGQGTEAFF. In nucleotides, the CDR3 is TGTGCCAGCAGCGGCCCGGGACAGGGGACTGAAGCTTTCTTT. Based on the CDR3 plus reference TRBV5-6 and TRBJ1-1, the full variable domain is DAGVTQSPTHLIKTRGQQVTLRCSPKSGHDTVSWYQQALGQGPQFIFQYYEEEERQRGNFPDRFSGHQFPNYSSELNVNALLLGDSALYLCASSGPGQGTEAFFGQGTRLTVV.

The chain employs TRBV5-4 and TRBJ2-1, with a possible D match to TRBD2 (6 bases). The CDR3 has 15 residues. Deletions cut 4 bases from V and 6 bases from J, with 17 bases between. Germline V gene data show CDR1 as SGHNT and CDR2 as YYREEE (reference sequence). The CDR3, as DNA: TGTGCCAGCAGCGTGGGATGGGGGGTTGGCAATGAGCAGTTCTTC. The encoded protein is CASSVGWGVGNEQFF.

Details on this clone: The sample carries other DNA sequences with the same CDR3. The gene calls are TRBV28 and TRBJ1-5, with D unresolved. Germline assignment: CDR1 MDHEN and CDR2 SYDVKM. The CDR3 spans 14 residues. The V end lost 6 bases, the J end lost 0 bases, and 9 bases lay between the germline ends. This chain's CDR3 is CASSPPYSNQPQHF. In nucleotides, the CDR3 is TGTGCCAGCAGCCCCCCGTATAGCAATCAGCCCCAGCATTTT.

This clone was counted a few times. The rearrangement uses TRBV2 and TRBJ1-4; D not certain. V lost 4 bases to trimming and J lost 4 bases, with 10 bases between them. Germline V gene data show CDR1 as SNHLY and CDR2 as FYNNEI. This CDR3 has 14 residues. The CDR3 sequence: CASSVWADNEKLFF. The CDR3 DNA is TGTGCCAGCAGTGTCTGGGCAGATAATGAAAAACTGTTTTTT.

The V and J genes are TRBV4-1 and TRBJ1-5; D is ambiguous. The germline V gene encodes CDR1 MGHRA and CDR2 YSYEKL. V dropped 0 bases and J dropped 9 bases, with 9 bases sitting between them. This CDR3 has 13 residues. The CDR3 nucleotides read TGCGCCAGCAGCCAAGATTGGGGTACGCCCCAGCATTTT. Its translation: CASSQDWGTPQHF.

The CDR3 region has the DNA TGTGCCAGCAGTACCCGGGGGGTCTCCTACGAGCAGTACTTC. As protein: CASSTRGVSYEQYF. The gene calls are TRBV6-1 and TRBJ2-7; 7 bases map to TRBD2. This CDR3 spans 14 amino acids. The germline V gene has CDR1 MNHNS and CDR2 SASEGT. J was trimmed by 0 bases and V by 5 bases; bases with no gene match: 4.

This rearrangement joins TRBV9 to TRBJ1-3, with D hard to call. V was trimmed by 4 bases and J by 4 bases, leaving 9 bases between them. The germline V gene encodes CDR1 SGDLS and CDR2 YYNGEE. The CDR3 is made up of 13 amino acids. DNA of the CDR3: TGTGCCAGCAGCCTCGCTCCCGGAAACACCATATATTTT. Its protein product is CASSLAPGNTIYF.

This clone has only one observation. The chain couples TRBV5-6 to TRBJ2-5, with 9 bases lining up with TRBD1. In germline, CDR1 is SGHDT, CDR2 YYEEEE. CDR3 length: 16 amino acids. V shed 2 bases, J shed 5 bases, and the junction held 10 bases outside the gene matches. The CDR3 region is CASSLMLQGAGETQYF. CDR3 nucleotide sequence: TGTGCCAGCAGCTTAATGTTACAGGGGGCAGGGGAGACCCAGTACTTC.

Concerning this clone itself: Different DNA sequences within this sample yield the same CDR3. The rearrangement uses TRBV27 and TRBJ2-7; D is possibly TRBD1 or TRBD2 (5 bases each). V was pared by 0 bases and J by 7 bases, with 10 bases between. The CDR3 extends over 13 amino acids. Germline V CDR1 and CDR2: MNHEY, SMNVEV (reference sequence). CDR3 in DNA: TGTGCCAGCAGTTTATCCGGGACCCATGAGCAGTACTTC. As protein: CASSLSGTHEQYF.

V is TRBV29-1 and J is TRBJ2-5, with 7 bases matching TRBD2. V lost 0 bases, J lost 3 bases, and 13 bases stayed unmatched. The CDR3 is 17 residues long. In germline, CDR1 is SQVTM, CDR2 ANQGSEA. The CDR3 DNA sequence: TGCAGCGTTGAAGACTACTCAGCCCGGGACTACAAAGAGACCCAGTACTTC. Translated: CSVEDYSARDYKETQYF.

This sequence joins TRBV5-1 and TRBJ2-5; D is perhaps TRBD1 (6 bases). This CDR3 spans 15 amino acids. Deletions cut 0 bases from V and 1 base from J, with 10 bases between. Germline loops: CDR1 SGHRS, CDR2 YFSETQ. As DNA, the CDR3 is TGCGCCAGCAGCTTGGGGCCACAGGGCCAAGAGACCCAGTACTTC. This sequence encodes CASSLGPQGQETQYF.

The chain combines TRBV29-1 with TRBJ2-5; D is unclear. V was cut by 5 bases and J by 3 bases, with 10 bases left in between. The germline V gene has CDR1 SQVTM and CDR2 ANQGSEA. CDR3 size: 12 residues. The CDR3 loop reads CSVLAGKETQYF. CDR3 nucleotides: TGCAGCGTTTTGGCAGGAAAAGAGACCCAGTACTTC.

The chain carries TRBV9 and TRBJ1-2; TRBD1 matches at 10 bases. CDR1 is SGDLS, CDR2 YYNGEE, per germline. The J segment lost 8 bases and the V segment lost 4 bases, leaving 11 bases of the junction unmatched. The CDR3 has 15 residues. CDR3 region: CASSPQGQGSKGYTF. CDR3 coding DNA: TGTGCCAGCAGCCCCCAGGGACAGGGGTCTAAAGGCTACACCTTC. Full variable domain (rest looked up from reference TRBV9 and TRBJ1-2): DSGVTQTPKHLITATGQRVTLRCSPRSGDLSVYWYQQSLDQGLQFLIQYYNGEERAKGNILERFSAQQFPDLHSELNLSSLELGDSALYFCASSPQGQGSKGYTFGSGTRLTVV.

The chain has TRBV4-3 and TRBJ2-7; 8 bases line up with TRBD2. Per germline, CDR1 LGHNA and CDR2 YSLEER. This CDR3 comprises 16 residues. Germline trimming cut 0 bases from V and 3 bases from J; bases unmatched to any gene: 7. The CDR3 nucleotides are TGCGCCAGCAGCCAAGAAACCAGCGGGAGCATCTACGAGCAGTACTTC. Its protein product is CASSQETSGSIYEQYF.

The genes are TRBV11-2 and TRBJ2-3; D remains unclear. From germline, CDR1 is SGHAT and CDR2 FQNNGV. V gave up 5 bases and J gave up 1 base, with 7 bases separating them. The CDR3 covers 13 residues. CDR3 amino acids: CASSGAGTDTQYF. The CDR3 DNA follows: TGTGCCAGCAGCGGAGCCGGCACAGATACGCAGTATTTT.